In this sample, the clone carrying this TCR beta chain turned up a few times. Antigen unknown. The data were obtained in a study of CD8+CD57+ T cells in acquired aplastic anemia. Background on the study: Quantities of DNA derived from sorted CD4+ and CD8+ cells averaged roughly 3.4 ug.

V was trimmed by 5 bases and J by 0 bases, leaving 11 bases between them. The CDR3 is 14 residues long. Germline CDR1 reads ENHRY; CDR2 reads SYGVKD. TCR beta VDJ and CDR3 were profiled, and genomic DNA was the template. Each CDR3 protein is one row after TCRdb ran MiXCR on the reads. This sample has about 270,000 distinct CDR3 sequences, with roughly half found just once. Findings of the study overall: No significant patient-versus-control difference appeared in CD8+ Simpson's diversity. There were twenty-nine CD8+ CDR3 sequences that occurred in both patients and controls.

The V call is TRBV10-3, the J call TRBJ2-7, with a weak D call TRBD2 (6 bases). The sample taken for sequencing was sorted CD4+, CD8+, or CD8+CD57+ T cells (not recorded which) from PBMCs. This receptor was obtained from a human donor with severe aplastic anemia or a healthy control (not recorded which). CDR3 amino acids: CAISSPGGSYEQYF. The DNA of the CDR3 is TGTGCCATCAGTTCCCCCGGGGGCTCCTACGAGCAGTACTTC.